This TCR beta chain was captured in a study of sequential checkpoint blockade in melanoma. Study background: Arm A got nivolumab then ipilimumab; arm B the reverse, 1:1. Both treatment sequences were followed by maintenance nivolumab.

This clone was seen a single time. Between the trimmed V and J ends, which lost 2 bases and 0 bases, there was a span of 13 bases. Germline V CDR1 and CDR2: MRHNA, SNTAGT. CDR3 length: 16 residues. Treatment described: randomized to nivolumab then ipilimumab (arm A) or the reverse (arm B). DNA-damaging chemotherapy had not been given to any patient beforehand. Live CD3+CD8+ CD19− CD56− cells were sorted from PBMCs. Clones were read by immunoSEQ multiplex PCR, and TCRdb kept only the in-frame ones, dropping some. The table has under 20,000 clones, under 75% seen once. The rearrangement joins TRBV6-4 to TRBJ1-1; D may be TRBD1 (5 bases). The origin of this receptor is a human donor with melanoma. The input for sequencing was CD8+ T cells sorted from blood (inferred from file names), taken from a patient given nivolumab and ipilimumab in sequence. This CDR3 reads CASSDGGKAMNTEAFF. CDR3 DNA: TGTGCCAGCAGTGACGGGGGGAAGGCGATGAACACTGAAGCTTTCTTT.